These 6 T cell receptor beta chains originate from one sample sequenced in a study of monozygotic twins with inflammatory bowel disease. Reprocessing the 5' RACE reads, TCRdb reports a single entry for every CDR3 protein and omits DNA. The ten most abundant clones cover roughly 2.2% of a sample with 350,000 to 500,000 distinct CDR3 sequences. Material for sequencing was blood. The receptors shown here come from a human donor with ulcerative colitis or Crohn's disease, or a healthy co-twin of an affected twin (not recorded which).

V is TRBV7-2 and J is TRBJ2-7; absent DNA, TCRdb's TRBD2 call cannot be checked. Germline assignment: CDR1 SGHTA and CDR2 FQGNSA. CDR3 length: 14 residues. The CDR3 region is CASSISGRIYEQYF.

The chain uses TRBV20-1 and TRBJ2-7. The CDR3 has 12 residues. CDR1 is DFQATT, CDR2 SNEGSKA, per germline (reference sequence). CDR3 loop: CSARASRYEQYF.

The chain joins TRBV3-1 to TRBJ1-2. Germline loops: CDR1 LGHDT, CDR2 YNNKEL (reference sequence). The CDR3 loop spans 13 amino acids. CDR3: CASSQAGGYGYTF.

The chain couples TRBV29-1 to TRBJ2-1. The germline CDR1 and CDR2 sequences are SQVTM and ANQGSEA. CDR3 length: 11 residues. CDR3 region: CSVLDSYEQFF.

The chain joins TRBV12-3 or TRBV12-4 to TRBJ1-5; TCRdb outputs TRBD1, but without DNA this stays unchecked. This CDR3 contains 12 residues. CDR3 amino acids: CASCGGGQPQHF.

The chain is built from TRBV29-1 and TRBJ2-3; TCRdb returns TRBD2, unconfirmable since there is no DNA. The CDR3 is 15 residues long. Germline CDR1 is SQVTM and CDR2 is ANQGSEA. The chain's CDR3 is CSVEEVAGRSDTQYF.